The 20 T cell receptor beta chains listed next were all sequenced from one sample in a study of identical twins' blood T cells. TCRdb ran MiXCR on the 5' RACE reads and lists one entry per CDR3 protein. The repertoire holds 350,000 to 400,000 distinct CDR3 sequences, with about 28% as singletons. The sample taken for sequencing was PBMCs. The receptors here all came from a woman between 18 and 55 years old in good health.

In this sample, this clonotype turned up a few times. V and J are TRBV12-3 or TRBV12-4 and TRBJ2-1, with D maybe TRBD2 (6 bases). The V and J ends lost 10 bases and 3 bases respectively, with 16 bases between them. The CDR3 is 14 residues long. The CDR3 loop reads CATSRSGFYNEQFF. Written as DNA, the CDR3 is TGTGCCACGTCCAGGAGCGGGTTCTACAATGAGCAGTTCTTC.

The chain links TRBV19 to TRBJ1-2; D is unclear. Germline loops: CDR1 LNHDA, CDR2 SQIVND (reference sequence). Trimming took 4 bases from V and 0 from J, leaving 12 bases between them. The CDR3 totals 15 residues. The CDR3 nucleotides read TGTGCCAGTAGTAGGCTAGGACCGGCTAACTATGGCTACACCTTC. Translation: CASSRLGPANYGYTF.

This clonotype was detected ten times or more. This chain joins TRBV18 and TRBJ1-3, with D maybe TRBD1 (5 bases). The CDR3 consists of 18 residues. Trimming pared 1 base from V and 2 bases from J, leaving 18 bases between. Germline V gene sequence: CDR1 KGHSH, CDR2 LQKENI. Written as DNA, the CDR3 is TGTGCCAGCTCACCACACCCGCCGGGGCGATCGGCTGGAAACACCATATATTTT. It translates to CASSPHPPGRSAGNTIYF. Looking up the rest from reference TRBV18 and TRBJ1-3 gives the full variable domain: NAGVMQNPRHLVRRRGQEARLRCSPMKGHSHVYWYRQLPEEGLKFMVYLQKENIIDESGMPKERFSAEFPKEGPSILRIQQVVRGDSAAYFCASSPHPPGRSAGNTIYFGEGSWLTVV.

The table lists this clonotype with a few counts. The V gene is TRBV25-1, the J gene TRBJ1-2; a possible D gene is TRBD1 (5 bases). This CDR3 has 18 residues. In germline, CDR1 is MGHDK, CDR2 SYGVNS. The ends were cut back, 3 bases at V and 1 base at J, with 21 bases in the middle. This CDR3 reads CASSDLETDSGDNYGYTF. CDR3 sequence (DNA): TGTGCCAGCAGTGACCTCGAAACTGACAGTGGAGATAACTATGGCTACACCTTC.

A single count supports this clonotype. A read error may produce the germline difference seen at one junction end. The chain uses TRBV14 and TRBJ1-2; no reliable D call. Germline CDR1 is SGHDN and CDR2 is FVKESK. The CDR3 spans 14 residues. CDR3 loop: CVSSQDPVVRGYTF. Here the CDR3 DNA reads TGTGTCAGCAGCCAAGATCCTGTCGTGCGTGGCTACACCTTC.

A single count supports this clonotype. This chain connects TRBV14 to TRBJ2-2; no clear D. CDR3 size: 11 residues. CDR1 and CDR2 from the germline V gene are SGHDN and FVKESK. Between the trimmed V and J ends, which lost 2 bases and 8 bases, there was a span of 3 bases. The CDR3 bases are TGTGCCAGCAGCCAACAAGGGGAGCTGTTTTTT. It translates to CASSQQGELFF.

A few counts support this clonotype. J is TRBJ2-6 and V is TRBV5-1; D may correspond to TRBD1 or TRBD2 (5 bases each). The CDR3 is 16 amino acids. V gave up 0 bases and J gave up 8 bases, with 15 bases separating them. CDR1 SGHRS and CDR2 YFSETQ come from the germline V gene. The CDR3 bases are TGCGCCAGCAGCTTGGGAGGGGTTCTGGCGTCCAACGTCCTGACTTTC. It translates to CASSLGGVLASNVLTF.

The rearrangement uses TRBV2 and TRBJ2-1, with a possible D match to TRBD2 (5 bases). The CDR3 is made up of 14 amino acids. From germline, CDR1 is SNHLY and CDR2 FYNNEI. V was shortened by 7 bases and J by 4 bases, with 14 bases between the two germline ends. The CDR3 sequence is CASTRTDWYNEQFF. CDR3 bases: TGTGCCAGCACCCGAACGGACTGGTACAATGAGCAGTTCTTC.

The chain combines TRBV12-3 or TRBV12-4 with TRBJ2-5; D unresolved. The V and J ends lost 3 bases and 1 base respectively, with 6 bases between them. The CDR3 has 13 amino acids. The CDR3 DNA is TGTGCCAGCAGTTTCTTGGCCCAAGAGACCCAGTACTTC. The encoded protein is CASSFLAQETQYF.

V gene TRBV5-1 combines with J gene TRBJ2-3; D is unresolved. This CDR3 contains 11 residues. Trimming removed 2 bases at V and 11 bases at J, with 9 bases between. Germline lookup yields CDR1 SGHRS and CDR2 YFSETQ. The CDR3 sequence: CASSFDRRQYF. CDR3 nucleotides: TGCGCCAGCAGCTTTGATAGGAGGCAGTATTTT.

Only a few counts were recorded for this clonotype. V is TRBV7-2 and J is TRBJ1-3; TRBD1 might be the D (6 bases). V was trimmed by 4 bases and J by 0 bases, leaving 13 bases between them. From germline, CDR1 is SGHTA and CDR2 FQGNSA. The CDR3 has 16 residues. The CDR3 is CASSWGTYNSGNTIYF. The CDR3 DNA reads TGTGCCAGCAGCTGGGGGACATATAACTCTGGAAACACCATATATTTT.

The chain uses TRBV4-3 and TRBJ2-1, with 9 nucleotides matching TRBD2. Germline CDR1 reads LGHNA; CDR2 reads YSLEER. The CDR3 totals 19 residues. Germline trimming cut 4 bases from V and 4 bases from J; bases unmatched to any gene: 17. CDR3 sequence (DNA): TGCGCCAGCAGCCCATTCCCATTTTTAGCGGGAGTCCTTTACAATGAGCAGTTCTTC. Translation gives CASSPFPFLAGVLYNEQFF.

This clonotype has a handful of counts. The chain is built from TRBV5-1 and TRBJ1-3, with TRBD1 matching over 9 bases. Germline CDR1 SGHRS, CDR2 YFSETQ. The V gene end was trimmed by 4 bases and the J gene end by 1 base; junction bases not matched to a gene: 6. This CDR3 is 16 amino acids long. The CDR3: CASSLRDRVSGNTIYF. CDR3 DNA sequence: TGCGCCAGCAGCCTCCGGGACAGGGTTTCTGGAAACACCATATATTTT.

The rearrangement uses TRBV24-1 and TRBJ2-3; maybe TRBD1 (6 bases). V lost 1 base to trimming and J lost 0 bases, with 10 bases between them. The CDR3 length is 16 residues. The germline gives CDR1 KGHDR, CDR2 SFDVKD. CDR3 coding DNA: TGTGCCACCAGTGATTTTCCCAGGGGTAGCACAGATACGCAGTATTTT. This encodes CATSDFPRGSTDTQYF.

J is TRBJ2-3 and V is TRBV9, with a possible D match to TRBD2 (5 bases). V was shortened by 3 bases and J by 0 bases, with 14 bases between the two germline ends. Germline CDR1 is SGDLS and CDR2 is YYNGEE. This CDR3 is 16 amino acids long. This CDR3 reads CASSANRRSSTDTQYF. The CDR3 DNA sequence: TGTGCCAGCAGCGCCAACCGGAGGAGTAGCACAGATACGCAGTATTTT.

With regard to this clonotype: The germline gene is not matched at one end of the junction; a read error may be the cause. The chain has TRBV10-2 and TRBJ2-7; D gene uncertain. Germline assignment: CDR1 WSHSY and CDR2 SAAADI. The CDR3 is 11 amino acids. DNA of the CDR3: TGCACCAGCGTTGACTGGCCCGAGCAGTACTTC. Residues: CTSVDWPEQYF.

This clonotype showed up many times. This rearrangement joins TRBV11-2 to TRBJ1-1; D call uncertain. CDR1 and CDR2 (germline): SGHAT, FQNNGV. This CDR3 is 16 amino acids long. The V end was cut by 2 bases, the J end by 1 base, with 14 bases between. CDR3 DNA: TGTGCCAGCAGCTTAAACCGGTTGCCATGGAACACTGAAGCTTTCTTT. This sequence encodes CASSLNRLPWNTEAFF.

This clonotype turned up a few times. The gene calls are TRBV5-6 and TRBJ2-7, with no clear D. Trimming pared 3 bases from V and 0 bases from J, leaving 4 bases between. Per germline, CDR1 SGHDT and CDR2 YYEEEE. The length of the CDR3 is 12 residues. CDR3 nucleotides: TGTGCCAGCAGCTATATCTCCTACGAGCAGTACTTC. Its protein product is CASSYISYEQYF.

With respect to this clonotype: A much more abundant neighbour one base away suggests this may be a read error. This chain connects TRBV5-1 to TRBJ1-5; 8 bases agree with TRBD1. Germline V gene sequence: CDR1 SGHRS, CDR2 YFSETQ. The J segment lost 7 bases and the V segment lost 0 bases, leaving 15 bases of the junction unmatched. This CDR3 spans 18 amino acids. CDR3 nucleotide sequence: TGCGCCAGCAGCTTGGGGCCCAACTCGACAGGGGTTCGGCAGCCCCAGCATTTT. It specifies CASSLGPNSTGVRQPQHF.

The chain uses TRBV20-1 and TRBJ1-4, with unresolved D. CDR1 and CDR2 from the germline V gene are DFQATT and SNEGSKA (reference sequence). This CDR3 is built from 14 residues. Between the trimmed V and J ends, which lost 6 bases and 8 bases, there was a span of 19 bases. The CDR3 DNA is TGCAGTGCGAGAATTCAGGACCGCGGAGAAAAACTGTTTTTT. It yields the protein CSARIQDRGEKLFF.